This T cell receptor (beta chain) was identified in a study of memory CD4+ T cells and cytomegalovirus serostatus. Study-level findings and limits: The CMV-associated TCR signature appears largely within the CD4+ memory repertoire.

A remark on this clone: The antigen is undetermined.

Single viable CD3+CD4+CD8-CD45RO+ cells were sorted as the memory CD4+ T cells. CD4+ T cells were isolated by positive magnetic selection. Assay used: immunoSEQ multiplex PCR; TCRdb lists only in-frame clones, some missing. This sample has 50,000 to 75,000 clones, with around 83% found just once. This clonotype was sampled from an adult in good health and CMV-seronegative. The sequenced material came from memory CD4+ T cells from blood.

CDR3 amino acids: CASSPQGSEQYF. CDR3 coding DNA: TGTGCCAGCTCACCACAGGGCTCCGAGCAGTACTTC. The chain links TRBV18 to TRBJ2-7, with D hard to call. This CDR3 is 12 amino acids long. Germline CDR1 reads KGHSH; CDR2 reads LQKENI. V was clipped by 1 base and J by 6 bases, with 7 bases between them.